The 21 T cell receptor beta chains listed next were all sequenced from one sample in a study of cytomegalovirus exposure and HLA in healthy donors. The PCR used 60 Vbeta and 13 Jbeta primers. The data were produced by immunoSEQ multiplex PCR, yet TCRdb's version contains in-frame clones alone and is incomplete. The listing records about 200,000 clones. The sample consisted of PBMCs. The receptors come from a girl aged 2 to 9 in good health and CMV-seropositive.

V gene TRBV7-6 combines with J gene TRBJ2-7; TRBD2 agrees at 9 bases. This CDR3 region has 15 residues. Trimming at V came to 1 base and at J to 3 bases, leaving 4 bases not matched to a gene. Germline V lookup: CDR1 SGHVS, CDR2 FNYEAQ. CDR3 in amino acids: CASSLGLAADYEQYF. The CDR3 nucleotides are TGTGCCAGCAGCTTAGGACTAGCGGCGGACTACGAGCAGTACTTC.

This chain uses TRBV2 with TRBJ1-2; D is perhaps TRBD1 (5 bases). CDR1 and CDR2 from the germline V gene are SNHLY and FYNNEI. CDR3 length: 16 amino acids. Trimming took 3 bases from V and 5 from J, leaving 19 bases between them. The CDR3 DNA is TGTGCCAGCAGTGAGAGGAGGGACGGTCTCCCTTATGGCTACACCTTC. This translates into CASSERRDGLPYGYTF. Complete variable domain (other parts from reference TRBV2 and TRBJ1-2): EPEVTQTPSHQVTQMGQEVILRCVPISNHLYFYWYRQILGQKVEFLVSFYNNEISEKSEIFDDQFSVERPDGSNFTLKIRSTKLEDSAMYFCASSERRDGLPYGYTFGSGTRLTVV.

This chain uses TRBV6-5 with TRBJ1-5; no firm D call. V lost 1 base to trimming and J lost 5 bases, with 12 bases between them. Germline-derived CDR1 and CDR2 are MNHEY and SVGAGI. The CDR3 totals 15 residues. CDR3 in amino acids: CASSYFPGNDQPQHF. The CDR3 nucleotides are TGTGCCAGCAGTTACTTTCCGGGAAACGATCAGCCCCAGCATTTT.

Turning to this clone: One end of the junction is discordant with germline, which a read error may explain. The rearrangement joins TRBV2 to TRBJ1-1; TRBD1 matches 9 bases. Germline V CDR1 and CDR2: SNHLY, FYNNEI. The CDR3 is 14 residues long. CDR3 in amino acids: CASTEQGANTEAFF. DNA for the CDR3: TGTGCCAGCACTGAACAGGGGGCGAACACTGAAGCTTTCTTT.

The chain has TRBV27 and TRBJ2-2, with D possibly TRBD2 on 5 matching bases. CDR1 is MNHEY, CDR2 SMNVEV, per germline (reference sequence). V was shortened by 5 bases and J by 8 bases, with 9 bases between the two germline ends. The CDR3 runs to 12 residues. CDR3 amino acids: CASSRGLGELFF. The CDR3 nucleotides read TGTGCCAGCAGTCGGGGTTTGGGGGAGCTGTTTTTT.

DNA of the CDR3: TGTGCCAGCAGGGACAGGGTGGACACTGAAGCTTTCTTT. This sequence encodes CASRDRVDTEAFF. The chain couples TRBV7-9 to TRBJ1-1, with 8 nucleotides matching TRBD1. The germline CDR1 and CDR2 sequences are SEHNR and FQNEAQ (reference sequence). Trimming cost V 6 bases and J 3 bases; bases outside gene matches: 3. The CDR3 is 13 residues long.

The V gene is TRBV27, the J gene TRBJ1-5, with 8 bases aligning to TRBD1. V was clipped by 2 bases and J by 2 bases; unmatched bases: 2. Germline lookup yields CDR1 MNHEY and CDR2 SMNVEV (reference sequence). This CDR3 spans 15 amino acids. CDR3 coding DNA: TGTGCCAGCAGTTTACTGACAGGGGGCAATCAGCCCCAGCATTTT. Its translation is CASSLLTGGNQPQHF.

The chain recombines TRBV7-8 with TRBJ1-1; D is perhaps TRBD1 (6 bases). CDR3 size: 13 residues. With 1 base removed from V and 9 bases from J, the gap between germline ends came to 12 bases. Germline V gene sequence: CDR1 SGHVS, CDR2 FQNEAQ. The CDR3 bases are TGTGCCAGCAGCTTAGGGACAGCACCTAAAGCTTTCTTT. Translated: CASSLGTAPKAFF.

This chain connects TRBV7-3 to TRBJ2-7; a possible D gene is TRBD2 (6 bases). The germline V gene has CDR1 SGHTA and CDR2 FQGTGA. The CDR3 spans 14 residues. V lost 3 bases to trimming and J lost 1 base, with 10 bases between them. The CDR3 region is CASSFWDSSYEQYF. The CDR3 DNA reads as TGTGCCAGCAGCTTCTGGGACTCATCCTACGAGCAGTACTTC.

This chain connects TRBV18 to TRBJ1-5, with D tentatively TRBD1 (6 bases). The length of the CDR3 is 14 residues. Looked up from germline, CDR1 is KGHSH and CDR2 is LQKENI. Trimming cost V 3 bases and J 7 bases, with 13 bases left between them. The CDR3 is CASSPGTGQQPQHF. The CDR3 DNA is TGTGCCAGCTCACCCGGTACAGGGCAACAGCCCCAGCATTTT.

The CDR3 nucleotides read TGTGCCAGTAGTGTATCCCTACCTACAGAGACCCAGTACTTC. Translated: CASSVSLPTETQYF. J is TRBJ2-5 and V is TRBV19; D ambiguous. The CDR3 spans 14 residues. V lost 5 bases and J 4 bases, leaving 14 bases between the germline ends. The germline V gene encodes CDR1 LNHDA and CDR2 SQIVND (reference sequence). Together with reference TRBV19 and TRBJ2-5, the CDR3 gives the full variable domain: DGGITQSPKYLFRKEGQNVTLSCEQNLNHDAMYWYRQDPGQGLRLIYYSQIVNDFQKGDIAEGYSVSREKKESFPLTVTSAQKNPTAFYLCASSVSLPTETQYFGPGTRLLVL.

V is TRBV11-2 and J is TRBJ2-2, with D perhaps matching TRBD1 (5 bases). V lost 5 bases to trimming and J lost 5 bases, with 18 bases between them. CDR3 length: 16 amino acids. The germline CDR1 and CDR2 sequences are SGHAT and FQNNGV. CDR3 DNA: TGTGCCAGCAGCCCCGGTGGGGCAGGGAAGACCGGGGAGCTGTTTTTT. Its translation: CASSPGGAGKTGELFF. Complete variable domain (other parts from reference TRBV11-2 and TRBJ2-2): EAGVAQSPRYKIIEKRQSVAFWCNPISGHATLYWYQQILGQGPKLLIQFQNNGVVDDSQLPKDRFSAERLKGVDSTLKIQPAKLEDSAVYLCASSPGGAGKTGELFFGEGSRLTVL.

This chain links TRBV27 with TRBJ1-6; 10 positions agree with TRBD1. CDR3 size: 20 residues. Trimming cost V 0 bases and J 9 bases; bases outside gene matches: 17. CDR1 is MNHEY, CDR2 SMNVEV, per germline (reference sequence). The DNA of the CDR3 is TGTGCCAGCAGTTTATCCAAGACAGGGGGCTACCCTATATCTGGTTCACCCCTCCACTTT. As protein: CASSLSKTGGYPISGSPLHF.

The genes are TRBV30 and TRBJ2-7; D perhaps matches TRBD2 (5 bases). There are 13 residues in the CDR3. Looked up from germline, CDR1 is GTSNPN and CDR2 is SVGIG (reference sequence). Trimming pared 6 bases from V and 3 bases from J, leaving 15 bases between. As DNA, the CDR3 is TGTGCCTGCCTAGCCCCGTACGACTACGAGCAGTACTTC. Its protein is CACLAPYDYEQYF.

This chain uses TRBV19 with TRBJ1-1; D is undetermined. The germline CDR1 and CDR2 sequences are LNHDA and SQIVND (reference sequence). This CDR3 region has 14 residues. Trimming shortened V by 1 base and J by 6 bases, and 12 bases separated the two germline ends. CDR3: CASSIGGLSPEAFF. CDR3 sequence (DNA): TGTGCCAGTAGTATAGGCGGGTTGAGTCCTGAAGCTTTCTTT. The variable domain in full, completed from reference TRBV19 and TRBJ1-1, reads DGGITQSPKYLFRKEGQNVTLSCEQNLNHDAMYWYRQDPGQGLRLIYYSQIVNDFQKGDIAEGYSVSREKKESFPLTVTSAQKNPTAFYLCASSIGGLSPEAFFGQGTRLTVV.

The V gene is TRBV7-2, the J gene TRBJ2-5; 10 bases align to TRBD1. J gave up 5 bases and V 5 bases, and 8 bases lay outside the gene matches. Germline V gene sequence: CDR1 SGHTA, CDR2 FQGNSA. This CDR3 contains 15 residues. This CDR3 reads CASSLRQGAGETQYF. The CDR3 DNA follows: TGTGCCAGCAGCCTTCGACAGGGGGCAGGGGAGACCCAGTACTTC.

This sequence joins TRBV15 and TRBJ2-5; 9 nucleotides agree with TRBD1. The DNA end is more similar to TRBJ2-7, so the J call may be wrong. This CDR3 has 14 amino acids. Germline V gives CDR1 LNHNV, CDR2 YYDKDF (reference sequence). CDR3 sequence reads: CATSTRQGAYEQYF. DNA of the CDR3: TGTGCCACCAGCACCAGACAGGGGGCCTACGAGCAGTACTTC.

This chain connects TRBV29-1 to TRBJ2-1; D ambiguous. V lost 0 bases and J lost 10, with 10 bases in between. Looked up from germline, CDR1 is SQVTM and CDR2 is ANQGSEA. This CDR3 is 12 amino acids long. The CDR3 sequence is CSVEDNVREQFF. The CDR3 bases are TGCAGCGTTGAAGATAATGTCCGGGAGCAGTTCTTC.

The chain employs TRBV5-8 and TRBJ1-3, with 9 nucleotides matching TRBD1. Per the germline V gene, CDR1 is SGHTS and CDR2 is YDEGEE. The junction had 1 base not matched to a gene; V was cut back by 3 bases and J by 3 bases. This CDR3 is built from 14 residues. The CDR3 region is CASSSDRGGNTIYF. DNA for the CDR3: TGTGCCAGCAGCTCGGACAGGGGTGGAAACACCATATATTTT. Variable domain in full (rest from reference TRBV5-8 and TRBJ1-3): EAGVTQSPTHLIKTRGQQATLRCSPISGHTSVYWYQQALGLGLQFLLWYDEGEERNRGNFPPRFSGRQFPNYSSELNVNALELEDSALYLCASSSDRGGNTIYFGEGSWLTVV.

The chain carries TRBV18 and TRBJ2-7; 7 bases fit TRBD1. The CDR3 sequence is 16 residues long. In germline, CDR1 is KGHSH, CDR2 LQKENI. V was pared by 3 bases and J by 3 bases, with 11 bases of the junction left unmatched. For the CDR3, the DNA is TGTGCCAGCTCACCCAACCGGGACAGCAGCCTCTACGAGCAGTACTTC. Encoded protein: CASSPNRDSSLYEQYF.

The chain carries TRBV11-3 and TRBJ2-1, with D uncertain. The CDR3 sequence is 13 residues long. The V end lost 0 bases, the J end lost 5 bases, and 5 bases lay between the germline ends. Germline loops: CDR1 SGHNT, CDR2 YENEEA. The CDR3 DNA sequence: TGTGCCAGCAGCTTAGATTTAGACAATGAGCAGTTCTTC. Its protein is CASSLDLDNEQFF.